A selection of T cell receptor beta chains follows, all from one sample in a study of blood T cell repertoires in COVID-19. TCRdb keeps only in-frame clones here, not all; method: immunoSEQ multiplex PCR. The top ten hold roughly 13% of the sample, which has around 440,000 clones, 88% seen once. The material sequenced was peripheral blood. These receptors came from a woman between 45 and 65 years old with COVID-19, enrolled during active disease. CDR3s include the opening cysteine and the closing phenylalanine or tryptophan.

CAWGPGLANYGYTF,TRBV30
CASSLAGTSGGAKLNEQFF,TRBV11-3
CATSRAGISLNTEAFF,TRBV15
CASSYGSNTEAFF,TRBV6-5
CASRRGGPDTQYF,TRBV12-3/TRBV12-4
CSVRDNSLYGYTF,TRBV29-1
CASSIWYRTGSYEQYF,TRBV19
CASSLDSGELFF,TRBV7-3
CASSLAPTGSTEAFF,TRBV5-4
CASSGGIYNEQFF,TRBV12-3/TRBV12-4
CASSYGAGTVKYEQYF,TRBV6-5